The entry below gives a single T cell receptor (beta chain) sequence along with its context. Followed longitudinally, the Seattle patients had been enrolled during active infection. CDR1 and CDR2 (germline): LGHDT, YNNKEL (reference sequence). The CDR3 extends over 16 amino acids. The J segment lost 5 bases and the V segment lost 9 bases, leaving 17 bases of the junction unmatched. The source of the sample is a study of blood T cell repertoires in COVID-19. Study-wide context: The samples span acute and convalescent COVID-19 from the United States, Italy and Spain. PBMCs, B-cell-depleted T cells, or T cells were the source of the cDNA or gDNA that made up the material.

Some clones are missing from TCRdb's copy, which holds only in-frame ones; the method was immunoSEQ multiplex PCR. The sample yields 200,000 to 250,000 clones, 86% seen once. This chain joins TRBV3-1 (or the pseudogene TRBV3-2) and TRBJ2-3; 7 nucleotides match TRBD1. The material sequenced was peripheral blood. This clonotype was obtained from a woman aged 50 to 60 with COVID-19, enrolled during active disease. CDR3 sequence: CARLRRRDRVVDTQYF. CDR3 DNA: TGTGCCAGACTCAGGAGGAGAGACAGGGTAGTAGATACGCAGTATTTT.